Below are 27 T cell receptor beta chains sequenced from a single sample in a study of cytomegalovirus exposure and HLA in healthy donors. PCR amplification relied on 60 Vbeta primers (plus 13 Jbeta primers). The data were produced by immunoSEQ multiplex PCR, yet TCRdb's version contains in-frame clones alone and is incomplete. The data show 150,000 to 180,000 clones, with under 85% seen just once and less than 3.5% held by the top ten. The sample taken for sequencing was PBMCs. Every receptor here comes from a man aged 18-30 years in good health and CMV-seronegative.

The chain employs TRBV5-6 and TRBJ2-5; no clear D gene. The closer fit of TRBJ2-7 to the DNA end suggests the J call may be wrong. The CDR3 length is 13 residues. Germline V lookup: CDR1 SGHDT, CDR2 YYEEEE. CDR3 DNA sequence: TGTGCCAGCAGCGCCGCCCCACTCTACGAGCAGTACTTC. Its translation: CASSAAPLYEQYF.

This clone was counted only a few times. CDR3 residues: CASSSPAGGRYQETQYF. CDR3 nucleotide sequence: TGTGCCAGCAGTTCCCCCGCGGGGGGCCGGTACCAAGAGACCCAGTACTTC. The genes are TRBV28 and TRBJ2-5, with TRBD2 matching 8 bases. The CDR3 covers 17 residues. Germline V gives CDR1 MDHEN, CDR2 SYDVKM. The V gene end was trimmed by 4 bases and the J gene end by 0 bases; junction bases not matched to a gene: 10.

CDR3 residues: CASSLLLAGPGADTQYF. In DNA, the CDR3 is TGTGCCAGCAGTTTACTGCTAGCGGGGCCCGGGGCAGATACGCAGTATTTT. The chain joins TRBV27 to TRBJ2-3, with TRBD2 matching over 9 bases. V lost 2 bases, J lost 4 bases, and 10 bases stayed unmatched. Germline assignment: CDR1 MNHEY and CDR2 SMNVEV (reference sequence). The CDR3 runs to 17 residues.

This chain uses TRBV6-6 with TRBJ1-1, with D tentatively TRBD1 (6 bases). The V and J ends lost 5 bases and 1 base respectively, with 14 bases between them. This CDR3 has 15 amino acids. In germline, CDR1 is MNHNY, CDR2 SVGAGI (reference sequence). CDR3 nucleotide sequence: TGTGCCAGCAGTGGGCGACAGGACTCGAACACTGAAGCTTTCTTT. Protein: CASSGRQDSNTEAFF.

The gene calls are TRBV2 and TRBJ1-6, with D possibly being TRBD1 (5 bases). Germline V lookup: CDR1 SNHLY, CDR2 FYNNEI. The CDR3 is 18 residues long. The ends were cut back, 3 bases at V and 5 bases at J, with 20 bases in the middle. Here the CDR3 DNA reads TGTGCCAGCAGTGACCCGGGCGGGGGGTCAAGGAATAATTCACCCCTCCACTTT. It specifies CASSDPGGGSRNNSPLHF.

The chain combines TRBV27 with TRBJ2-5; TRBD2 agrees at 11 bases. The end of the DNA aligns better with TRBJ2-7, so the J call may be wrong. Germline V gene lookup returns CDR1 MNHEY and CDR2 SMNVEV (reference sequence). This CDR3 region has 15 residues. CDR3 sequence reads: CASSPLAGGRYEQYF. As DNA, the CDR3 is TGTGCCAGCAGTCCCTTAGCGGGGGGGCGGTACGAGCAGTACTTC.

For the CDR3, the DNA is TGCGCCAGCAGCTTGAGCGGACAGGGGTCCCTCTACGAGCAGTACTTC. This encodes CASSLSGQGSLYEQYF. V gene TRBV5-1 combines with J gene TRBJ2-7, with 9 bases that match TRBD1. CDR3 length: 16 amino acids. The V gene's germline CDR1 is SGHRS and CDR2 YFSETQ. V trimming: 1 base; J trimming: 3 bases; junction bases outside the gene matches: 8.

There are a few counts of this clone. The chain combines TRBV11-2 with TRBJ2-3; no clear D. The CDR3 has 15 residues. CDR1 and CDR2 from the germline V gene are SGHAT and FQNNGV. Trimming removed 3 bases from V and 6 bases from J, with 16 bases in between. The CDR3 DNA is TGTGCCAGCAGCTTCCTTCCGGCGGTGGATGATACGCAGTATTTT. Protein product: CASSFLPAVDDTQYF.

The V call is TRBV5-1, the J call TRBJ2-5, with 7 bases lining up with TRBD2. CDR1 is SGHRS, CDR2 YFSETQ, per germline. The CDR3 loop spans 13 amino acids. Unmatched junction bases numbered 5, after V lost 4 bases and J lost 5 bases. The CDR3 sequence is CASSPWGGETQYF. CDR3 coding DNA: TGCGCCAGCAGCCCCTGGGGAGGGGAGACCCAGTACTTC.

The chain is built from TRBV6-1 and TRBJ2-7, with 7 bases matching TRBD2. CDR3 length equals 14 residues. Trimming removed 4 bases from V and 2 bases from J; junction bases left unmatched: 5. Germline CDR1 MNHNS, CDR2 SASEGT. In nucleotides, the CDR3 is TGTGCCAGCAGTGGGGAGGGCCCTACCTACGAGCAGTACGTC. It specifies CASSGEGPTYEQYV.

This clone was recorded only once. The rearrangement uses TRBV2 and TRBJ1-6; 8 bases agree with TRBD1. CDR1 and CDR2 (germline): SNHLY, FYNNEI. Unmatched junction bases numbered 8, after V lost 6 bases and J lost 7 bases. The CDR3 extends over 15 amino acids. The CDR3, as DNA: TGTGCCAGCAGAGCCGGGACAGGACCGAATTCACCCCTCCACTTT. Translated, it gives CASRAGTGPNSPLHF.

The chain couples TRBV6-5 to TRBJ1-1, with no clear D. CDR1 and CDR2 (germline): MNHEY, SVGAGI. V gave up 6 bases and J gave up 5 bases, with 16 bases separating them. CDR3 length equals 14 residues. CDR3 in amino acids: CASRPFRGMTEAFF. The CDR3 DNA reads TGTGCCAGCAGGCCTTTCAGAGGAATGACTGAAGCTTTCTTT.

V gene TRBV27 combines with J gene TRBJ2-7, with 11 bases fitting TRBD2. Per germline, CDR1 MNHEY and CDR2 SMNVEV (reference sequence). Trimming at V came to 6 bases and at J to 2 bases, leaving 6 bases not matched to a gene. The CDR3 length is 15 residues. The CDR3 DNA reads as TGTGCCAGCAGACTAGCGGGGGCCCGAACCTACGAGCAGTACTTC. Protein sequence: CASRLAGARTYEQYF.

This clone was counted between two and nine times. This chain connects TRBV7-9 to TRBJ1-2; no clear D gene. Per the germline V gene, CDR1 is SEHNR and CDR2 is FQNEAQ (reference sequence). The germline V and J ends were trimmed by 4 bases and 5 bases, with 8 bases remaining between them. The CDR3 spans 12 residues. The CDR3, as DNA: TGTGCCAGCAGCTGGCAATTTTATGGCTACACCTTC. Its protein is CASSWQFYGYTF. The full variable domain, in which reference TRBV7-9 and TRBJ1-2 provide the parts outside the CDR3, is DTGVSQNPRHKITKRGQNVTFRCDPISEHNRLYWYRQTLGQGPEFLTYFQNEAQLEKSRLLSDRFSAERPKGSFSTLEIQRTEQGDSAMYLCASSWQFYGYTFGSGTRLTVV.

This clone was seen only a few times. V and J are TRBV30 and TRBJ1-6; possibly TRBD1 for D (5 bases). CDR3 length: 15 amino acids. Per the germline V gene, CDR1 is GTSNPN and CDR2 is SVGIG (reference sequence). Trimming took 7 bases from V and 4 from J, leaving 17 bases between them. CDR3 coding DNA: TGTGCCTTAGTGGAGGGGACCCCATATAATTCACCCCTCCACTTT. As protein: CALVEGTPYNSPLHF.

This clone showed up just once. The V gene is TRBV5-8, the J gene TRBJ2-5; 10 bases map to TRBD1. The CDR3 is 16 amino acids. V shed 8 bases, J shed 4 bases, and the junction held 14 bases outside the gene matches. Germline V CDR1 and CDR2: SGHTS, YDEGEE. The CDR3 sequence: CARDPGTGVSRETQYF. For the CDR3, the DNA is TGTGCCAGAGACCCCGGGACAGGGGTCTCTCGAGAGACCCAGTACTTC. The variable domain in full, with the rest retrieved from reference TRBV5-8 and TRBJ2-5, is EAGVTQSPTHLIKTRGQQATLRCSPISGHTSVYWYQQALGLGLQFLLWYDEGEERNRGNFPPRFSGRQFPNYSSELNVNALELEDSALYLCARDPGTGVSRETQYFGPGTRLLVL.

The chain uses TRBV11-2 and TRBJ2-5; 7 nucleotides match TRBD1. The V segment lost 1 base and the J segment 4 bases; nucleotides outside the gene matches: 3. The CDR3 has 14 amino acids. Germline-derived CDR1 and CDR2 are SGHAT and FQNNGV. This CDR3 reads CASSLGQGRETQYF. The CDR3 DNA reads TGTGCCAGCAGCTTAGGACAGGGAAGAGAGACCCAGTACTTC.

This rearrangement joins TRBV19 to TRBJ2-5; D perhaps matches TRBD1 (5 bases). The end of the DNA aligns better with TRBJ2-7, so the J call may be wrong. The CDR3 consists of 15 residues. CDR1 and CDR2 from the germline V gene are LNHDA and SQIVND (reference sequence). The CDR3 protein is CASSLDSISPGEQYF. As DNA, the CDR3 is TGTGCCAGTAGCCTCGACAGCATCTCTCCGGGCGAGCAGTACTTC.

The chain joins TRBV4-1 to TRBJ1-1, with 8 positions matching TRBD1. The germline gives CDR1 MGHRA, CDR2 YSYEKL. This CDR3 contains 13 residues. The V segment lost 3 bases and the J segment 6 bases; nucleotides outside the gene matches: 3. The CDR3 DNA is TGCGCCAGCAGCCATGACAGGGGCCCTGAAGCTTTCTTT. This codes for CASSHDRGPEAFF.

CDR3 sequence (DNA): TGTGCCAGCAGCCGACAGTTCGTTTCCACTGAAGCTTTCTTT. This encodes CASSRQFVSTEAFF. The J gene is TRBJ1-1, the V gene TRBV11-2, with D maybe TRBD1 (5 bases). Trimming took 5 bases from V and 4 from J, leaving 14 bases between them. The CDR3 totals 14 residues. Germline CDR1 SGHAT, CDR2 FQNNGV.

The chain recombines TRBV7-9 with TRBJ2-7; unclear D gene. CDR1 is SEHNR and CDR2 is FQNEAQ in the germline V gene (reference sequence). V was shortened by 5 bases and J by 3 bases, with 17 bases between the two germline ends. CDR3 length: 15 residues. In DNA form, the CDR3 reads TGTGCCAGCAGCCGGGTGAAACTCCTCAGCTACGAGCAGTACTTC. Translation gives CASSRVKLLSYEQYF.

In DNA, the CDR3 is TGTGCCAGCAGCTTACTCAGGGGTTATGGCTACACCTTC. Protein sequence: CASSLLRGYGYTF. The rearrangement links TRBV7-8 to TRBJ1-2, with TRBD1 as a possible D gene (6 bases). Germline loops: CDR1 SGHVS, CDR2 FQNEAQ. The CDR3 consists of 13 residues. The V end was cut by 2 bases, the J end by 5 bases, with 9 bases between. The full variable domain, completed using reference TRBV7-8 and TRBJ1-2, is GAGVSQSPRYKVAKRGQDVALRCDPISGHVSLFWYQQALGQGPEFLTYFQNEAQLDKSGLPSDRFFAERPEGSVSTLKIQRTQQEDSAVYLCASSLLRGYGYTFGSGTRLTVV.

J is TRBJ2-5 and V is TRBV27; 8 bases agree with TRBD1. The DNA end is a closer match to TRBJ2-7, so the J assignment may be wrong. The CDR3 has 15 residues. From germline, CDR1 is MNHEY and CDR2 SMNVEV (reference sequence). The CDR3 here is CASSYGTGPTYEQYF. The DNA of the CDR3 is TGTGCCAGCAGTTACGGGACAGGACCAACCTACGAGCAGTACTTC.

This clone was detected a few times. The chain carries TRBV18 and TRBJ2-1; 9 bases match TRBD2. J was trimmed by 9 bases and V by 3 bases; bases with no gene match: 12. Germline V gene sequence: CDR1 KGHSH, CDR2 LQKENI. The CDR3 totals 16 residues. The CDR3: CASSPAAGGTPSEQFF. The CDR3 DNA reads as TGTGCCAGCTCACCCGCAGCGGGGGGTACCCCGAGTGAGCAGTTCTTC.

The V call is TRBV9, the J call TRBJ2-7; 8 bases match TRBD2. V trimming: 0 bases; J trimming: 4 bases; junction bases outside the gene matches: 3. The germline V gene encodes CDR1 SGDLS and CDR2 YYNGEE. The CDR3 extends over 14 amino acids. The DNA of the CDR3 is TGTGCCAGCAGCGTAGCGGGCGGGGGGTACGAGCAGTACTTC. Its protein product is CASSVAGGGYEQYF.

Comments on this clone: Other DNA sequences in this sample translate to the same CDR3. The chain employs TRBV7-8 and TRBJ2-3; D gene unclear. The CDR3 extends over 15 amino acids. Germline V gene data show CDR1 as SGHVS and CDR2 as FQNEAQ. V lost 5 bases and J 1 base, leaving 13 bases between the germline ends. This CDR3 reads CASSPRRVGTDTQYF. Here the CDR3 DNA reads TGTGCCAGCAGCCCGCGCCGGGTAGGCACAGATACGCAGTATTTT.

This clone was detected only a few times. The CDR3 sequence: CASSFFPGQGNEKLFF. The CDR3 nucleotides are TGCGCCAGCAGCTTTTTTCCGGGACAGGGTAATGAAAAACTGTTTTTT. The chain uses TRBV4-1 and TRBJ1-4, with 9 bases identical to TRBD1. Germline CDR1 reads MGHRA; CDR2 reads YSYEKL. CDR3 size: 16 residues. V lost 5 bases, J lost 4 bases, and 8 bases stayed unmatched.